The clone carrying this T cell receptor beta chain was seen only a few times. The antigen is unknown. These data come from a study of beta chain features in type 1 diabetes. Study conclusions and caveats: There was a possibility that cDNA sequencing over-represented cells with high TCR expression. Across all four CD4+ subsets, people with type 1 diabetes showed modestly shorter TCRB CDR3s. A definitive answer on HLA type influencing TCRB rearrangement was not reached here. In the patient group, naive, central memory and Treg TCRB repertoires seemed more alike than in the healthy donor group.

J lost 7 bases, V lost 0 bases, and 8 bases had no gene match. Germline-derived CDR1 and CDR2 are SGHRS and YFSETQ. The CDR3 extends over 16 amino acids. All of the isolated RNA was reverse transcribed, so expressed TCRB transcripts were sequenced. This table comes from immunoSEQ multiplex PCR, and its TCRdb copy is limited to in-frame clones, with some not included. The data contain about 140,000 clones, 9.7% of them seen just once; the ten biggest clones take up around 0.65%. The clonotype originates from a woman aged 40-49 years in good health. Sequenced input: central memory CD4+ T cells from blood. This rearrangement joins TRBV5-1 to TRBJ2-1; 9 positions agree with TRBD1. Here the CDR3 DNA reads TGCGCCAGCAGCTTGGGGGAACAGGGGGCTAGGAATGAGCAGTTCTTC. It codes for CASSLGEQGARNEQFF.